The entry below describes one T cell receptor (beta chain). Its antigen is currently unknown. The same CDR3 also results from other DNA sequences found in this sample. Germline CDR1 and CDR2: SGHTA and FQGNSA. There are 14 residues in the CDR3. V shed 1 base and J shed 2 bases, with 7 bases lying between them. The sample belongs to a study of shared clonotypes between healthy human individuals. Study background: Aged between 18 and 49, the donors were a couple of women and a few men. A donor's plate count was three for CD4 naive and three for CD4 memory; CD8 naive had two and CD8 memory one. General study results and limits: Relative to their counterparts shared across all four donors, non-shared clonotypes exhibited diminished generation probabilities.

The deep-level immunoSEQ assay was used. Clones were read by immunoSEQ multiplex PCR, and TCRdb kept only the in-frame ones, dropping some. The sample contains around 940,000 clones, approximately 80% of which appear only once. This sequence was found in a man aged 18 to 30 in good health. This sequence joins TRBV7-2 and TRBJ2-3; D not certain. Material for sequencing was memory CD4+ T cells sorted from blood. Subset meaning: CD45RA-negative fraction. The CDR3 DNA sequence: TGTGCCAGCAGCTTAGGTCCCCTCACAGATACGCAGTATTTT. Translating gives CASSLGPLTDTQYF.